This T cell receptor (beta chain) originates from a study of spatial heterogeneity in lung cancer. Whole-study context: Among detected sequences, beta-chain ones consistently exceeded alpha-chain ones in number.

Germline-derived CDR1 and CDR2 are LGHNT and FRNRAP. This CDR3 contains 14 residues. Trimming left V 0 bases short and J 10 bases short, with 13 bases between. This clonotype was counted at least ten times. Antigen: not known. Study results and caveats: Relative to follow-up, resection was when ubiquitous expanded tumor TCRs appeared more in blood.

Indicated time point: blood at routine non-recurrence follow-up after resection. Tumor, nontumor lung or frozen PBMC supplied whole RNA that was sequenced unsorted. A unique molecular identifier was carried by every single TCR cDNA molecule. TCRdb itself ran the 5' RACE reads through MiXCR, one entry per CDR3 protein. The data contain around 44,000 distinct CDR3 sequences, about 11% of them singletons. This TCR derives from a female donor with early-stage non-small cell lung cancer. The material was PBMCs, obtained at follow-up. The chain carries TRBV12-5 and TRBJ2-1; no clear D gene. As DNA, the CDR3 is TGTGCTAGTGGTTTGGTAGCTGGCAGAGGCGAGCAGTTCTTC. Its translation: CASGLVAGRGEQFF.